Here is one T cell receptor beta chain with its context. The junction had 3 bases not matched to a gene; V was cut back by 6 bases and J by 4 bases. Germline lookup yields CDR1 ENHRY and CDR2 SYGVKD. The CDR3 runs to 14 residues. The data were obtained in a study of cytomegalovirus exposure and HLA in healthy donors. Assay used: immunoSEQ multiplex PCR; TCRdb lists only in-frame clones, some missing. The sample holds about 200,000 clones, around 80% seen once. This clonotype originated in a woman aged 25-40 years in good health and CMV-seronegative. The chain employs TRBV10-3 and TRBJ2-3; 11 nucleotides match TRBD2. Sequencing used PBMCs. The CDR3 region is CAISIAGGSDTQYF. Here the CDR3 DNA reads TGTGCCATCAGCATAGCGGGAGGGTCAGATACGCAGTATTTT.